Sequencing of this T cell receptor beta chain was carried out in a study of blood T cells in healthy people across ages. The second PCR ran 7 to 11 cycles with a sample-barcoded 5' primer and J-beta primers. TCRdb processed the 5' RACE reads anew with MiXCR; each CDR3 protein has one entry. The sample includes more than 900,000 distinct CDR3 sequences, under 35% of them seen just once. The data also belong to a second study, concerning T cells of mothers and their children. From that study: The authors added sample barcodes and 2-4 random nucleotides using the M1S primer of the second PCR.

The TCR sequence derives from a middle-aged woman in good health. Material for sequencing was blood.

The CDR3: CASSSADVFNEQFF. CDR3 coding DNA: TGCGCCAGCAGCTCGGCCGACGTCTTTAATGAGCAGTTCTTC. The chain is built from TRBV5-1 and TRBJ2-1; D remains unclear. Trimming took off 3 bases at V and 7 bases at J, with 14 bases between the two ends. The CDR3 loop spans 14 amino acids. CDR1 and CDR2 from the germline V gene are SGHRS and YFSETQ.